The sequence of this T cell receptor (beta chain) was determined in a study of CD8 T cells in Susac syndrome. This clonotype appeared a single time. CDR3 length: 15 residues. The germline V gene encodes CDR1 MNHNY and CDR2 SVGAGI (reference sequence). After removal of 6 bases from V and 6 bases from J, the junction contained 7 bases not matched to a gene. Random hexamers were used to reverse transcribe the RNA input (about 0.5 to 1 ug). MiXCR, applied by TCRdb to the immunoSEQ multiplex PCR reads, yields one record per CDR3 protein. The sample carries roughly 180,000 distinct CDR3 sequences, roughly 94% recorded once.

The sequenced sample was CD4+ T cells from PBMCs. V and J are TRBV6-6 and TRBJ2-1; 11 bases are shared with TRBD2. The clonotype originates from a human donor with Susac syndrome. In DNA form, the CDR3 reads TGTGCCAGCAGAGAACTAGCGGGAGTAGGCAATGAGCAGTTCTTC. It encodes CASRELAGVGNEQFF.